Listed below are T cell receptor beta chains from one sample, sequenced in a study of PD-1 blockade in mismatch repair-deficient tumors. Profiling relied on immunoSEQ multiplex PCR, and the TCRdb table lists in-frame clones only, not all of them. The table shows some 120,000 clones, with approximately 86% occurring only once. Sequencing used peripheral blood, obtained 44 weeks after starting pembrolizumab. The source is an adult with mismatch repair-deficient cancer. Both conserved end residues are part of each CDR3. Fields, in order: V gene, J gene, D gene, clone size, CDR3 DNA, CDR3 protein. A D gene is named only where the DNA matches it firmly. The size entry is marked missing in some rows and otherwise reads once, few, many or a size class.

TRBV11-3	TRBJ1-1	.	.	TGTGCCAGCAGCTCCACCTCAGGGGCTTTCTTT	CASSSTSGAFF
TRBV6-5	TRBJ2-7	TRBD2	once	TGTGCCAGCAGTTACTCATCGCCTAGCGGGAACTACGAGCAGTACTTC	CASSYSSPSGNYEQYF
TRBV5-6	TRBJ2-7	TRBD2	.	TGTGCCAGCAGCGAGGGACTAGCGGGACGATACTCCTACGAGCAGTACTTC	CASSEGLAGRYSYEQYF
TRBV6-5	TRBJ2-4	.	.	TGTGCCAGCAGTTACTCAGTTGGGTTGGCCAAAAACATTCAGTACTTC	CASSYSVGLAKNIQYF
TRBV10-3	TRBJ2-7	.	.	TGTGCCATCAGTGAAAATTTCCTCATCTACGAGCAGTACTTC	CAISENFLIYEQYF
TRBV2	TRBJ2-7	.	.	TGTGCCCTAAGTGGCGGGAACTACGAGCAGTACTTC	CALSGGNYEQYF
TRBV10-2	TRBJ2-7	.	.	TGCGCCAGCAGAAGACTAGACTCCTACGAGCAGTACTTC	CASRRLDSYEQYF
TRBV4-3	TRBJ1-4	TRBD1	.	TGCGCCAGCAGCCAAGGACAGGGGGCCGGTGAAAAACTGTTTTTT	CASSQGQGAGEKLFF
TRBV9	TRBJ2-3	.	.	TGTGCCAGCAGCGCCACCCTAGGGGTAGGCACAGATACGCAGTATTTT	CASSATLGVGTDTQYF
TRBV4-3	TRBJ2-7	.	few	TGCGCCAGCAGCCAAGGGCCCTACGAGCAGTACTTC	CASSQGPYEQYF
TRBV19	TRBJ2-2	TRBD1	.	TGTGCCAGTAGTGATAGGACAGGGATGGCCGGGGAGCTGTTTTTT	CASSDRTGMAGELFF
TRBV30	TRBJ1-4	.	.	TGTGCCTGGAGTGTTGTGGTGGCAGGGGCTGGTGAAAAACTGTTTTTT	CAWSVVVAGAGEKLFF
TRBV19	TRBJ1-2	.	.	TGTGCCAGTAGTCCAACAGGGCATGGCTACACCTTC	CASSPTGHGYTF
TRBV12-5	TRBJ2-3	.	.	TGTGCTAGTGGTTTGGTAATTGGCGGGACGAGCACAGATACGCAGTATTTT	CASGLVIGGTSTDTQYF